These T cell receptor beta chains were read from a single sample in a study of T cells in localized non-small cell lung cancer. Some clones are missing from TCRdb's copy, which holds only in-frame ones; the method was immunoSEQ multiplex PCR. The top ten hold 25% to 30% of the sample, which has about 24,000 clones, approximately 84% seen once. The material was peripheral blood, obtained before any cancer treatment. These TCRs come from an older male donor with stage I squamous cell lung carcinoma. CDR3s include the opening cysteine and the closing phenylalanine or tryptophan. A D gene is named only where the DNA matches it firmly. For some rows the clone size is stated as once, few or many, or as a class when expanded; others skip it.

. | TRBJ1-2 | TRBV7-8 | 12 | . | CASSSIQYGYTF | TGTGCCAGCAGCTCGATACAGTATGGCTACACCTTC
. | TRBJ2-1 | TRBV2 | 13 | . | CASSPLGFNEQFF | TGTGCCAGCAGTCCCCTAGGGTTCAATGAGCAGTTCTTC
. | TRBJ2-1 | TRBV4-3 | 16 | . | CASNIAGAPIYNEQFF | TGCGCCAGCAACATTGCTGGGGCGCCTATCTACAATGAGCAGTTCTTC
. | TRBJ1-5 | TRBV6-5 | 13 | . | CASSPSGGATQHF | TGTGCCAGCAGCCCTTCGGGGGGGGCGACCCAGCATTTT
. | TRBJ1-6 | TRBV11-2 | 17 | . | CASSLDRFNSYNSPLHF | TGTGCCAGCAGCTTAGATAGGTTCAACTCCTATAATTCACCCCTCCACTTT
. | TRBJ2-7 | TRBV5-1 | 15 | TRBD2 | CASSPRTSGSNEQYF | TGCGCCAGCAGCCCGCGGACTAGCGGGAGTAACGAGCAGTACTTC
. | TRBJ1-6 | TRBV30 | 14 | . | CAWSVPVRGSPLHF | TGTGCCTGGAGTGTACCAGTGCGAGGGTCACCCCTCCACTTT
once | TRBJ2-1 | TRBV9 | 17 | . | CASSSRLTHPTGNEQFF | TGTGCCAGCAGTAGTAGACTCACGCACCCTACGGGGAATGAGCAGTTCTTC
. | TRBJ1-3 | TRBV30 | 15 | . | CAWLTVTRSGNTIYF | TGTGCCTGGTTAACGGTAACGAGATCTGGAAACACCATATATTTT
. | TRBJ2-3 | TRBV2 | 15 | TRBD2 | CASRPPGLAPDTQYF | TGTGCCAGCAGGCCCCCGGGACTAGCCCCAGATACGCAGTATTTT
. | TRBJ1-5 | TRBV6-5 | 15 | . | CASSYSRNSNQPQHF | TGTGCCAGCAGTTACTCCCGTAATAGCAATCAGCCCCAGCATTTT
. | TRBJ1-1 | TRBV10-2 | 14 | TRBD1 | CASRTQGADTEAFF | TGCGCCAGCAGGACACAGGGGGCCGACACTGAAGCTTTCTTT
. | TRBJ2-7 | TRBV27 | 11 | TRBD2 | CASSPGGEQYF | TGTGCCAGCAGCCCGGGGGGCGAGCAGTACTTC
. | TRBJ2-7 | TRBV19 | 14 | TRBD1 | CASSPGTGAYEQYF | TGTGCCAGTAGTCCCGGGACAGGGGCCTACGAGCAGTACTTC
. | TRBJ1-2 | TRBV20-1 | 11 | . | CSAPDYYGYTF | TGCAGTGCACCTGATTACTATGGCTACACCTTC
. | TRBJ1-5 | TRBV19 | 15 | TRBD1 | CASSLTGGYDQPQHF | TGTGCCAGTAGTTTGACAGGGGGCTATGATCAGCCCCAGCATTTT
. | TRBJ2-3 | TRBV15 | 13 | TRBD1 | CATSGVRGTGQYF | TGTGCCACCAGCGGAGTTAGGGGGACAGGGCAGTATTTT
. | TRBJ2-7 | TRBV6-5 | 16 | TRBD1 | CASSSNIGQGSPEQYF | TGTGCCAGCAGTTCCAACATTGGACAGGGTTCGCCTGAGCAGTACTTC
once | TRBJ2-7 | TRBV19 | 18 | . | CASSIHSNRDWETYEQYF | TGTGCCAGTAGTATCCACTCAAACAGGGATTGGGAGACCTACGAGCAGTACTTC
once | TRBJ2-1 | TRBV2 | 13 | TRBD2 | CASTSASGRSGFF | TGTGCCAGCACCTCGGCTAGCGGGAGAAGTGGGTTCTTC
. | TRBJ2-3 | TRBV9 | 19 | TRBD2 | CASSVKGLAGVVGTDTQYF | TGTGCCAGCAGCGTCAAAGGACTAGCGGGAGTTGTTGGCACAGATACGCAGTATTTT
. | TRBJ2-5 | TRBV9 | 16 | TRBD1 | CASSVVPSGTGETQYF | TGTGCCAGCAGCGTAGTCCCCTCCGGGACAGGAGAGACCCAGTACTTC
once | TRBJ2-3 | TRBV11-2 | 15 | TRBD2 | CASGERGGPTDTQYF | TGTGCCAGCGGAGAGCGGGGAGGCCCCACAGATACGCAGTATTTT
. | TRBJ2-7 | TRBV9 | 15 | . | CASSPRTEWSYEQYF | TGTGCCAGCAGCCCTCGGACTGAGTGGTCCTACGAGCAGTACTTC
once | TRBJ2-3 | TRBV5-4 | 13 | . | CASSLVPTDTQYF | TGTGCCAGCAGCTTGGTACCCACAGATACGCAGTATTTT
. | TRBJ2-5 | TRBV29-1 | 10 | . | CSVYGETQYF | TGCAGCGTTTACGGGGAGACCCAGTACTTC
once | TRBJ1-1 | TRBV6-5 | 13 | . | CASSTLGSHTAFF | TGTGCCAGCAGTACTCTGGGGTCGCATACGGCTTTCTTT
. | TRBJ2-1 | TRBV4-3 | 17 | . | CASSQGGSLRLYNEQFF | TGCGCCAGCAGCCAAGGGGGTTCCCTCCGACTTTACAATGAGCAGTTCTTC
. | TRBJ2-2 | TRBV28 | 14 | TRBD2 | CASSTGTTTGELFF | TGTGCCAGCAGTACCGGGACTACCACCGGGGAGCTGTTTTTT
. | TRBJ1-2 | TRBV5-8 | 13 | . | CASSPERNYGYTF | TGTGCCAGCAGCCCCGAACGGAACTATGGCTACACCTTC
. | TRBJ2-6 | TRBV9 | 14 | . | CASSPSRGANVLTF | TGTGCCAGCAGCCCATCCAGGGGGGCCAACGTCCTGACTTTC
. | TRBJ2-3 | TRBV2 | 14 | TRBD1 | CASKRTGMDGEQYF | TGTGCCAGCAAGCGGACAGGGATGGACGGGGAGCAGTATTTT
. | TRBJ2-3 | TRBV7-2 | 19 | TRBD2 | CASAPRGVRASGRTDTQYF | TGTGCCAGCGCCCCTCGTGGGGTACGGGCTAGCGGGAGGACAGATACGCAGTATTTT
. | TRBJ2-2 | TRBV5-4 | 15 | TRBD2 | CASSLGLAVTGELFF | TGTGCCAGCAGCCTGGGACTAGCGGTCACCGGGGAGCTGTTTTTT
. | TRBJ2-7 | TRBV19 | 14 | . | CASSFGEAGYEQYF | TGTGCCAGTAGTTTCGGCGAGGCGGGTTACGAGCAGTACTTC
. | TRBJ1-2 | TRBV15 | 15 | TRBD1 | CATSSSYDRGYGYTF | TGTGCCACCAGCAGCTCTTATGACAGGGGCTATGGCTACACCTTC
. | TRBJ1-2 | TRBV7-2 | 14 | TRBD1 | CASSIGQALYGYTF | TGTGCCAGCAGCATCGGACAGGCCCTCTATGGCTACACCTTC
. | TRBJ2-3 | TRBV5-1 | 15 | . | CASSFERVGTDTQYF | TGCGCCAGCAGCTTCGAGCGGGTTGGGACAGATACGCAGTATTTT
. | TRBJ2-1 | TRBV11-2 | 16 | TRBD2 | CASSLLTSGSGNEQFF | TGTGCCAGCAGCTTGTTGACTAGCGGGAGCGGCAATGAGCAGTTCTTC
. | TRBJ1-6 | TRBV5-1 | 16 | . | CASSVEGGGENSPLHF | TGCGCCAGCAGTGTGGAAGGGGGGGGCGAAAATTCACCCCTCCACTTT
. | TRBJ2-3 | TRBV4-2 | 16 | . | CASSQASGSSTDTQYF | TGTGCCAGCAGCCAAGCCTCCGGGAGCAGCACAGATACGCAGTATTTT
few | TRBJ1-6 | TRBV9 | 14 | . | CASRDSSYNSPLHF | TGTGCCAGCAGGGACAGCTCCTATAATTCACCCCTCCACTTT
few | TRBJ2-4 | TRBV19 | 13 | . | CASYGQRKNIQYF | TGTGCCAGTTATGGACAGAGAAAAAACATTCAGTACTTC
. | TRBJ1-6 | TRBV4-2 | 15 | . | CASTRIRGPNSPLHF | TGTGCCAGCACCCGAATAAGAGGCCCTAATTCACCCCTCCACTTT